This record covers a single T cell receptor beta chain. Its specificity is unknown. This entry is derived from a study of cytomegalovirus exposure and HLA in healthy donors. The repertoire was sequenced with immunoSEQ multiplex PCR; TCRdb's copy has only in-frame clones and lacks some. The sample lists about 170,000 clones, roughly 90% seen once, with around 4.4% in the top ten. Germline V gives CDR1 SGHTS, CDR2 YDEGEE. The V gene end was trimmed by 4 bases and the J gene end by 9 bases; junction bases not matched to a gene: 17. The CDR3 has 17 residues. Study-level points and caveats: With high specificity and sensitivity, the classifier reportedly diagnosed cytomegalovirus status.

The specimen sequenced was PBMCs. The sequence was collected from a man younger than 35 in good health and CMV-seropositive. The rearrangement links TRBV5-8 to TRBJ2-4, with 9 bases lining up with TRBD2. CDR3 coding DNA: TGTGCCAGCAGCCCATTCGGGCGGGAGGGCCTGGGAAGCATTCAGTACTTC. Its protein product is CASSPFGREGLGSIQYF.